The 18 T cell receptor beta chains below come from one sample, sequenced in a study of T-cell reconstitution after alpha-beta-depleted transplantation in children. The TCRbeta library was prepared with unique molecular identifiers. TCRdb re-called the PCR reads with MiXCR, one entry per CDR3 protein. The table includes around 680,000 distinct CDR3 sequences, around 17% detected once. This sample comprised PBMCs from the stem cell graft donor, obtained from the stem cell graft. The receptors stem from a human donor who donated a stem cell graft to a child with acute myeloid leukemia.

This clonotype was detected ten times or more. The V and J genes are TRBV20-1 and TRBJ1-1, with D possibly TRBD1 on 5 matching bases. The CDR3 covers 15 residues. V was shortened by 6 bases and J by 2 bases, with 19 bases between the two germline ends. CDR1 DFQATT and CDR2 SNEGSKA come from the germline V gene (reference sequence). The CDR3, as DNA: TGCAGTGCCAGGGAGTCTAACGGCCTTAACACTGAAGCTTTCTTT. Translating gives CSARESNGLNTEAFF.

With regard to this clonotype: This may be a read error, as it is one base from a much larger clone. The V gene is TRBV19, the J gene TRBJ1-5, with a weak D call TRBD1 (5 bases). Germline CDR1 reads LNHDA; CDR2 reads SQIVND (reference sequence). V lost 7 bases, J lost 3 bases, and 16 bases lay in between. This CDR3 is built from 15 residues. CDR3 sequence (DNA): TGTGCCAGTAACGGAGGGGATGTCCACAATCAGCCCCAGCATTTT. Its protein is CASNGGDVHNQPQHF. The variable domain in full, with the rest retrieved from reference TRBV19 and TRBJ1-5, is DGGITQSPKYLFRKEGQNVTLSCEQNLNHDAMYWYRQDPGQGLRLIYYSQIVNDFQKGDIAEGYSVSREKKESFPLTVTSAQKNPTAFYLCASNGGDVHNQPQHFGDGTRLSIL.

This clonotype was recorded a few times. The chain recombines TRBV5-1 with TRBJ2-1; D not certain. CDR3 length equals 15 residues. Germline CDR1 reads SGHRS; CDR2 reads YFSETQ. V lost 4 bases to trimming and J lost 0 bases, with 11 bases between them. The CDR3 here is CASSEDFSSYNEQFF. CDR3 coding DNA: TGCGCCAGCAGCGAGGATTTTAGCTCCTACAATGAGCAGTTCTTC.

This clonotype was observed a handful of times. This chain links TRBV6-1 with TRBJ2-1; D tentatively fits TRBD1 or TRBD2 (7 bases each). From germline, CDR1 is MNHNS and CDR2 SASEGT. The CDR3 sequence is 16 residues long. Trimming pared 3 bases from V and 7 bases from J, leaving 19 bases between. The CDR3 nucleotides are TGTGCCAGCAGTGAGGGGGGGGCAGGGGGGCGTAATGAGCAGTTCTTC. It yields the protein CASSEGGAGGRNEQFF.

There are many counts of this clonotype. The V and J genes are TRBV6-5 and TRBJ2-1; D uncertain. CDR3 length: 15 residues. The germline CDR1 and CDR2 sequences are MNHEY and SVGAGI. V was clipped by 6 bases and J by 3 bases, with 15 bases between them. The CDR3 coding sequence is TGTGCCAGCAGCTACGCGCGGCAGAGCTACAATGAGCAGTTCTTC. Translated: CASSYARQSYNEQFF.

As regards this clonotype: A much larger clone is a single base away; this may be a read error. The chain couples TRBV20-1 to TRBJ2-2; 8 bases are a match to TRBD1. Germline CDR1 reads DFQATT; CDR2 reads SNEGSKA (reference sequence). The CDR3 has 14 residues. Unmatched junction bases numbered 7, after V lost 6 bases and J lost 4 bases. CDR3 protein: CSATGQASTGELFF. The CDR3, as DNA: TGCAGTGCAACGGGACAGGCAAGCACCGGGGAGCTGTTTTTT.

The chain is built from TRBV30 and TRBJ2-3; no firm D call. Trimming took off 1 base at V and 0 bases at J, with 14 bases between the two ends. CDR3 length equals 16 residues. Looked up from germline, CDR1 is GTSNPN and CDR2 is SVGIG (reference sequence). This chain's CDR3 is CAWSGLLGPSTDTQYF. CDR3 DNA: TGTGCCTGGAGTGGCCTCTTGGGTCCAAGCACAGATACGCAGTATTTT.

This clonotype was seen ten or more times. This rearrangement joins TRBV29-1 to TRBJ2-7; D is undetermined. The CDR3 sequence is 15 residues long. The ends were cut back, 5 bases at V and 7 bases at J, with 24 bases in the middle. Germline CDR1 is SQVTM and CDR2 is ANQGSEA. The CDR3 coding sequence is TGCAGCGTTAGGGTTTTCGCGTTCCTTCCGTCTGAGCAGTACGTC. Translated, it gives CSVRVFAFLPSEQYV.

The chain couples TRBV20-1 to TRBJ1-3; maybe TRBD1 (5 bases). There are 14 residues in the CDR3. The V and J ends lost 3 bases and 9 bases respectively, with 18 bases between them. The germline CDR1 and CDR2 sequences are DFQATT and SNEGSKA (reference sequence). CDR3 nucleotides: TGCAGTGCTAGGGGGGGGTCCCCGTTTGGCACCATATATTTT. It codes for CSARGGSPFGTIYF.

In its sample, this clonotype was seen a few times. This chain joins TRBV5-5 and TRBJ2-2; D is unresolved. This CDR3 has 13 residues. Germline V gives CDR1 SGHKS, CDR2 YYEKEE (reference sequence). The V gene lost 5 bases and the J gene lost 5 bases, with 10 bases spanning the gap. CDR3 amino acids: CASRSVGTGELFF. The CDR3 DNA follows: TGTGCCAGCAGAAGTGTGGGAACCGGGGAGCTGTTTTTT.

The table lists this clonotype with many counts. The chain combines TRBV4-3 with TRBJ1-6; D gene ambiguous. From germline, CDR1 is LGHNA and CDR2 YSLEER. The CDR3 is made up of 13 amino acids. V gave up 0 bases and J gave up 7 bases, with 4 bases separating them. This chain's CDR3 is CASSQDLNSPLHF. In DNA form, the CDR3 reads TGCGCCAGCAGCCAAGATCTGAATTCACCCCTCCACTTT.

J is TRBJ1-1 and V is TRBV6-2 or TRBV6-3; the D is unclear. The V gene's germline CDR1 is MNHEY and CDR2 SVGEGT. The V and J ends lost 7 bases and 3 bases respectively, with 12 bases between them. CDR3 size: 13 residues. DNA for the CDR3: TGTGCCAGCACGCCCTTTCAGCACACTGAAGCTTTCTTT. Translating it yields CASTPFQHTEAFF.

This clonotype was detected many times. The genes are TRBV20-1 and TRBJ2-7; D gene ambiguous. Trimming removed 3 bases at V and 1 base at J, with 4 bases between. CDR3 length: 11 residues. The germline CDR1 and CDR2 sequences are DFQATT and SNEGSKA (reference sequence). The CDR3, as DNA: TGCAGTGCTAGGGGTTCCTACGAGCAGTACGTC. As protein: CSARGSYEQYV.

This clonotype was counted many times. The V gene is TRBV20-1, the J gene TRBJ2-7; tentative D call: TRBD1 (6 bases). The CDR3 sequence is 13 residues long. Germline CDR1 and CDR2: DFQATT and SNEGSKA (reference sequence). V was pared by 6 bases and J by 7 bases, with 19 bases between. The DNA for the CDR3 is TGCAGTGCCACCGACAGGAGCCCGGAGGAGCAGTACTTC. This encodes CSATDRSPEEQYF.

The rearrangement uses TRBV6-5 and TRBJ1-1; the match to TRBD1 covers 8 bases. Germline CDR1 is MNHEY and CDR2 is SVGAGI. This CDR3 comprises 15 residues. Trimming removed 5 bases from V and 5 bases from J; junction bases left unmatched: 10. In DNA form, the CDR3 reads TGTGCCAGCAGTCACCAGGACAGGGTAATAACTGAAGCTTTCTTT. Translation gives CASSHQDRVITEAFF.

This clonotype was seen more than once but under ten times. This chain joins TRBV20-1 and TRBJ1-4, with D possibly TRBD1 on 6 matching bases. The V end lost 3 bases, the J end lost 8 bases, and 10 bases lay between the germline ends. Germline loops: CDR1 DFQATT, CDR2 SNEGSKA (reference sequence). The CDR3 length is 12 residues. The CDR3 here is CSARADREKLFF. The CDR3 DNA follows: TGCAGTGCTAGGGCCGACAGGGAAAAACTGTTTTTT.

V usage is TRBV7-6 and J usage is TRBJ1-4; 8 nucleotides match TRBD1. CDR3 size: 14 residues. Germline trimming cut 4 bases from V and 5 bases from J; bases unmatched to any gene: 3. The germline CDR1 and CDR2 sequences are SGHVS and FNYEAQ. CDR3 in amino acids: CASSSRQGNEKLFF. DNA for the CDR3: TGTGCCAGCAGCTCCAGACAGGGGAATGAAAAACTGTTTTTT.

CDR3: CASSYPSSGNTIYF. The CDR3 DNA sequence: TGTGCCAGCAGCTACCCGAGCTCTGGAAACACCATATATTTT. The V gene is TRBV7-9, the J gene TRBJ1-3, with D unclear. With 4 bases removed from V and 0 bases from J, the gap between germline ends came to 7 bases. The CDR3 is made up of 14 amino acids. CDR1 and CDR2 (germline): SEHNR, FQNEAQ (reference sequence).